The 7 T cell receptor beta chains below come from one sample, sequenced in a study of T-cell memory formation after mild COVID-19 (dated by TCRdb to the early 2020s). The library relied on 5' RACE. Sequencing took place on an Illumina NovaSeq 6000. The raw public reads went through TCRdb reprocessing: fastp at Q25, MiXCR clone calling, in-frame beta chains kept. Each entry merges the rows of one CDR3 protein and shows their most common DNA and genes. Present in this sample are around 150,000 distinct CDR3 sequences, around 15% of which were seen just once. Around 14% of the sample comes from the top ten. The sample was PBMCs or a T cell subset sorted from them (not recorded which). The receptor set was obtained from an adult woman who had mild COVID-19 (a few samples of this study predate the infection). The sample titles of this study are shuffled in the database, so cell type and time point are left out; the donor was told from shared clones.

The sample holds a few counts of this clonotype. In nucleotides, the CDR3 is TGCGCCAGCAGCTTGGAATCTGGGTACTCACCCCTCCACTTT. Protein product: CASSLESGYSPLHF. The chain has TRBV5-1 and TRBJ1-6; no firm D call. Germline V gene data show CDR1 as SGHRS and CDR2 as YFSETQ. This CDR3 is 14 amino acids long. V lost 0 bases, J lost 10 bases, and 11 bases lay in between.

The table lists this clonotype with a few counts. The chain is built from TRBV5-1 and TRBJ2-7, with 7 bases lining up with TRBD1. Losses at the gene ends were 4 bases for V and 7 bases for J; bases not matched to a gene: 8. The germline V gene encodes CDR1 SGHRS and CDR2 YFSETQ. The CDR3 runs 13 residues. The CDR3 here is CASSHGTELEQYF. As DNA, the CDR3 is TGCGCCAGCAGCCACGGGACAGAACTGGAGCAGTACTTC.

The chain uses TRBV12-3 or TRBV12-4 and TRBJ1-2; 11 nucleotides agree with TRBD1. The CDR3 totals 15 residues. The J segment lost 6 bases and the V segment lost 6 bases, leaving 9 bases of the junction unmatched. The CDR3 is CASRMNPDRGHGYTF. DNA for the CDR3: TGTGCCAGCAGAATGAACCCGGACAGGGGGCATGGCTACACCTTC.

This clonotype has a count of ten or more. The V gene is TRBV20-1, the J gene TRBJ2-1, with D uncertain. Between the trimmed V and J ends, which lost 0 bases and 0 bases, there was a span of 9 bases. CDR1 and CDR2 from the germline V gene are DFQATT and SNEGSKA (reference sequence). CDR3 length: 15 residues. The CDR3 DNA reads TGCAGTGCTAGAGAGGGCGAGATCTCCTACAATGAGCAGTTCTTC. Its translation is CSAREGEISYNEQFF.

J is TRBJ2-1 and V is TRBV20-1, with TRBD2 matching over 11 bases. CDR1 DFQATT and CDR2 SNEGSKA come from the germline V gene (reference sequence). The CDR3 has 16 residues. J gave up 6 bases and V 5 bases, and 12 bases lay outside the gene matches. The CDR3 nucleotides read TGCAGTGCTGCAAGAACCGGACTAGCGGGCGGCAATGAGCAGTTCTTC. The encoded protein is CSAARTGLAGGNEQFF.

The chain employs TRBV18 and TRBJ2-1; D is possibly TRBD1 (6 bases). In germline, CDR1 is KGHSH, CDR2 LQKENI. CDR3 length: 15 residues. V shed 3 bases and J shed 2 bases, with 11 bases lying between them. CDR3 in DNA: TGTGCCAGCTCACCTCTGGGGGCGGCCTACAATGAGCAGTTCTTC. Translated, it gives CASSPLGAAYNEQFF. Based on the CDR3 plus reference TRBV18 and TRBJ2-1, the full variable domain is NAGVMQNPRHLVRRRGQEARLRCSPMKGHSHVYWYRQLPEEGLKFMVYLQKENIIDESGMPKERFSAEFPKEGPSILRIQQVVRGDSAAYFCASSPLGAAYNEQFFGPGTRLTVL.

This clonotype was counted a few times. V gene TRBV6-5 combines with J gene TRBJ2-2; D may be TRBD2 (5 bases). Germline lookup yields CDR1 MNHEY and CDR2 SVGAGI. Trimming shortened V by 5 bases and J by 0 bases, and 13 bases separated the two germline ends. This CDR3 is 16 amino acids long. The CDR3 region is CASSKAERTNTGELFF. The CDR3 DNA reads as TGTGCCAGCAGTAAAGCGGAACGTACGAACACCGGGGAGCTGTTTTTT.